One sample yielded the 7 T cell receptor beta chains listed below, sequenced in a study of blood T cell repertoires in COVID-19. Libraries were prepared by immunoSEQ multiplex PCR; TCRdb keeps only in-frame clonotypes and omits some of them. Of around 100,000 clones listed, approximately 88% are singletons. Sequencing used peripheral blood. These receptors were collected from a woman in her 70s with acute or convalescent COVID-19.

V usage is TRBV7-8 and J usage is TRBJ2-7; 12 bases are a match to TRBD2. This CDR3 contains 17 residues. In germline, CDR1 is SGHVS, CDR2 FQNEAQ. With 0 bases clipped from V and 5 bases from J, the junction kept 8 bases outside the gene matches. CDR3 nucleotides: TGTGCCAGCAGCTTAGCGCCTGGGACTAGCGGGTTCCACGAGCAGTACTTC. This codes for CASSLAPGTSGFHEQYF. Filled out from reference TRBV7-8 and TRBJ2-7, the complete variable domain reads GAGVSQSPRYKVAKRGQDVALRCDPISGHVSLFWYQQALGQGPEFLTYFQNEAQLDKSGLPSDRFFAERPEGSVSTLKIQRTQQEDSAVYLCASSLAPGTSGFHEQYFGPGTRLTVT.

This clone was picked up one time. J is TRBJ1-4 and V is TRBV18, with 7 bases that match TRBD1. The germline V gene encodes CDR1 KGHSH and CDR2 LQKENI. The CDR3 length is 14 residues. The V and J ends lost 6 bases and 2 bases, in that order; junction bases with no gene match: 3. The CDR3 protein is CASSEGQTNEKLFF. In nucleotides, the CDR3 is TGTGCCAGCTCCGAGGGACAGACTAATGAAAAACTGTTTTTT.

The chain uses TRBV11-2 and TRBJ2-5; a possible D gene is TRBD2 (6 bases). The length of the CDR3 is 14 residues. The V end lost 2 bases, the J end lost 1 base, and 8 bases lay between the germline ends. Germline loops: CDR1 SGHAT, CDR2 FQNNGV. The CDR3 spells CASSLRGTQETQYF. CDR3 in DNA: TGTGCCAGCAGCTTACGGGGGACCCAAGAGACCCAGTACTTC.

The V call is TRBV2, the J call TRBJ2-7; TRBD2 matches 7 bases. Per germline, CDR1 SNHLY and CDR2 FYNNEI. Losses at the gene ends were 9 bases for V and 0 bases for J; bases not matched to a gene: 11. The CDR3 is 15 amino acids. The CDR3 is CAREGLADSSYEQYF. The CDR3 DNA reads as TGTGCCAGGGAGGGTCTAGCGGATAGCTCCTACGAGCAGTACTTC.

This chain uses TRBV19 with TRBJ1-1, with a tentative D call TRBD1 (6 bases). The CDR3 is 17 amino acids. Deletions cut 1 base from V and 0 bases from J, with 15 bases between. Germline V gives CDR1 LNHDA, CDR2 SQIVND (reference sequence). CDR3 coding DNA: TGTGCCAGTAGTATAGCGACAGGCAACTACATGAACACTGAAGCTTTCTTT. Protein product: CASSIATGNYMNTEAFF.

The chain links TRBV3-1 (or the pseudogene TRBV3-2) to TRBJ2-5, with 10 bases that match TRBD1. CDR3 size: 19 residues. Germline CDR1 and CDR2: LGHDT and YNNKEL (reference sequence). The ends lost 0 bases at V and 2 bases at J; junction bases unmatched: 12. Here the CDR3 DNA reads TGTGCCAGCAGCCAAGACTGGGGTTCGTGGACAGGGGGACAAGAGACCCAGTACTTC. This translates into CASSQDWGSWTGGQETQYF.

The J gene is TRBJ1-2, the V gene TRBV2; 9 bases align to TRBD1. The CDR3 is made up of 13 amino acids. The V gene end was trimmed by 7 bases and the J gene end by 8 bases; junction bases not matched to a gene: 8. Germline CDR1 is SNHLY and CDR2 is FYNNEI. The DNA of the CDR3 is TGTGCCAGCACCCGGGACAGGGAGAGAGGCTACACCTTC. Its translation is CASTRDRERGYTF.